This TCR beta chain was observed in a study of blood T cell repertoires in COVID-19. Germline loops: CDR1 MNHEY, CDR2 SMNVEV (reference sequence). This CDR3 has 14 amino acids. Participants, about 18 to 90 years old, spanned more than 20 US areas. Cohort 3 donors were reported recovered after two negative PCRs, clearance, or symptom resolution. The protocol was immunoSEQ multiplex PCR, while the TCRdb copy is restricted to in-frame clones and leaves out a portion. The sample lists 270,000 or so clones, approximately 86% occurring once. About this clone itself: Mismatch with germline at one junction end may stem from a read error.

Input material: PBMCs or T cells enriched from blood (not recorded which). The rearrangement links TRBV27 to TRBJ1-5; tentative D call: TRBD1 (6 bases). The receptor comes from a woman aged 18-29 years who had recovered from COVID-19. The CDR3 nucleotides read TGTGCCAGCAGTTCTTTACAGGGCAAACAGCCCCAGCATTTT. Its translation is CASSSLQGKQPQHF.